This T cell receptor beta chain was sequenced during a study of cytomegalovirus exposure and HLA in healthy donors. Data came from immunoSEQ multiplex PCR; TCRdb stores just in-frame clones and leaves some out. Of about 66,000 clones in the sample, 95% to 97% were seen once. The sequence was collected from a young woman in good health and CMV-seropositive. The sample was PBMCs.

This CDR3 is CAISNRDRDLRAVYEQYF. CDR3 DNA sequence: TGTGCCATCAGCAACCGGGACAGGGATCTTAGGGCGGTCTACGAGCAGTACTTC. J is TRBJ2-7 and V is TRBV10-3; 9 nucleotides agree with TRBD1. The CDR3 is made up of 18 amino acids. Losses at the gene ends were 6 bases for V and 3 bases for J; bases not matched to a gene: 18. Per the germline V gene, CDR1 is ENHRY and CDR2 is SYGVKD.